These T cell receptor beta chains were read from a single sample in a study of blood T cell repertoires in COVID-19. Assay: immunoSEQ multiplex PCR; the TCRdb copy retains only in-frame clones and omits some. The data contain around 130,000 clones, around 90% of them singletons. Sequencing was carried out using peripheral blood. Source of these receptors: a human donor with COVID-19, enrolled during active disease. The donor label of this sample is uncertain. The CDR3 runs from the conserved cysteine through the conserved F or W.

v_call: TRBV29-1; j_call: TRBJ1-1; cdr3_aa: CSAALESGTEAFF
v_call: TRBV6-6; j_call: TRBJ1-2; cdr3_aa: CASIGQGLYGYTF
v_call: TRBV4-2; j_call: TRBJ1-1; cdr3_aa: CASSLQSGVNTEAFF
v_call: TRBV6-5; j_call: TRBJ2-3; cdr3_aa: CASSYSLHPLTDTQYF
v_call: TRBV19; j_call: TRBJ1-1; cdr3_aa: CASILNGAGGTEAFF
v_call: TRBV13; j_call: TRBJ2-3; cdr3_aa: CASSFEDTKYF
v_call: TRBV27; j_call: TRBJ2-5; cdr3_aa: CASSSGQVQETQYF
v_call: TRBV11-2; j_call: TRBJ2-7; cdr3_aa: CASSTTGTGKNYEQYF
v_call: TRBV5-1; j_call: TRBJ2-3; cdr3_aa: CASSLGGRTDTQYF
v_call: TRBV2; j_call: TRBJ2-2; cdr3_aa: CASKLLAGGHVGELFF
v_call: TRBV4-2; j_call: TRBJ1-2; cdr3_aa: CASSQDPPRIYGYTF
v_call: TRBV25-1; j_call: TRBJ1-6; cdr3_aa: CASSELPRQGIGSPLHF
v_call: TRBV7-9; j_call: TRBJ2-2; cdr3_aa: CASSFDGTGGTGELFF
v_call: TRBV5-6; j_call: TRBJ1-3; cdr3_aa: CASSFGLNSGNTIYF
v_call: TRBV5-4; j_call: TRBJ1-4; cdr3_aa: CASSLGSSNEKLFF
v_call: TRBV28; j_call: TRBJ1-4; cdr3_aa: CASSLVGTVHEKLFF
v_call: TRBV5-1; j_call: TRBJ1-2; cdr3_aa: CASSLEGPRGGYTF
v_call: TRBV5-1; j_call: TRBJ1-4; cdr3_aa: CASSLDRGTGDEKLFF
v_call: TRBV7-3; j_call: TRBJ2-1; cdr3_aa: CASSLSASLAGGNEQFF
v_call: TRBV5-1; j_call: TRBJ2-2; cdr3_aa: CASSPRTGGNTGELFF
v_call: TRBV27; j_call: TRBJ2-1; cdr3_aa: CASSFRGPSYNEQFF
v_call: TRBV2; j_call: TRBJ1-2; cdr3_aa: CASRQHRSDYGYTF
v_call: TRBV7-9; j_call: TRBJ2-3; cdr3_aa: CASSPPGRDTQYF
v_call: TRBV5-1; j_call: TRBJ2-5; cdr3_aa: CASSLDGRGETQYF
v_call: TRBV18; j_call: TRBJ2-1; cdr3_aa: CASSVGLMSSYNEQFF
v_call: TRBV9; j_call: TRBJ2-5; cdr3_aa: CASSVAGGLGETQYF